Presented here are 21 T cell receptor beta chains from one specimen sequenced in a study of blood T cell repertoires in COVID-19. Profiling relied on immunoSEQ multiplex PCR, and the TCRdb table lists in-frame clones only, not all of them. The table records about 79,000 clones, 80% to 90% of them present only once. The source material was peripheral blood. Receptors originate from a man aged 65 to 79 with active or convalescent COVID-19.

The genes are TRBV7-2 and TRBJ1-2, with D tentatively TRBD1 (5 bases). The CDR3 is made up of 14 amino acids. Deletions cut 6 bases from V and 7 bases from J, with 18 bases between. CDR1 is SGHTA and CDR2 is FQGNSA in the germline V gene. DNA for the CDR3: TGTGCCAGCAGTTCAGCCGGGCGGGGGAGTGGCTACACCTTC. It specifies CASSSAGRGSGYTF.

The chain recombines TRBV28 with TRBJ1-6, with 10 nucleotides matching TRBD1. The CDR3 runs to 15 residues. CDR1 MDHEN and CDR2 SYDVKM come from the germline V gene. The V and J ends lost 6 bases and 7 bases, in that order; junction bases with no gene match: 6. CDR3 DNA: TGTGCCAGCAGGCTCGGACAGGGGGTAAATTCACCCCTCCACTTT. This sequence encodes CASRLGQGVNSPLHF.

The gene calls are TRBV18 and TRBJ2-3; D call uncertain. V was pared by 4 bases and J by 1 base, with 6 bases between. Germline V CDR1 and CDR2: KGHSH, LQKENI. CDR3 size: 13 residues. The CDR3 bases are TGTGCCAGCTCACTCCCCGGCACAGATACGCAGTATTTT. Protein product: CASSLPGTDTQYF.

The chain is built from TRBV5-4 and TRBJ1-2; TRBD1 aligns across 9 bases. Germline V gene sequence: CDR1 SGHNT, CDR2 YYREEE (reference sequence). V lost 0 bases, J lost 5 bases, and 11 bases stayed unmatched. CDR3 size: 17 residues. CDR3: CASSLESGQGVRYGYTF. CDR3 in DNA: TGTGCCAGCAGCTTGGAATCGGGACAGGGAGTTCGGTATGGCTACACCTTC.

The V gene is TRBV6-5, the J gene TRBJ1-5, with TRBD1 matching over 11 bases. V was clipped by 2 bases and J by 4 bases; unmatched bases: 1. This CDR3 is 15 amino acids long. Looked up from germline, CDR1 is MNHEY and CDR2 is SVGAGI. The CDR3 region is CASSYGTGGNQPQHF. Written as DNA, the CDR3 is TGTGCCAGCAGTTACGGGACAGGGGGAAATCAGCCCCAGCATTTT.

The chain has TRBV6-2 or TRBV6-3 and TRBJ1-1; the match to TRBD1 covers 7 bases. Trimming removed 5 bases from V and 4 bases from J; junction bases left unmatched: 7. The CDR3 spans 14 residues. The germline CDR1 and CDR2 sequences are MNHEY and SVGEGT. As DNA, the CDR3 is TGTGCCAGCAGTAACAGGGGAGCGGGCACTGAAGCTTTCTTT. It specifies CASSNRGAGTEAFF.

This rearrangement joins TRBV12-3 or TRBV12-4 to TRBJ1-1, with D unresolved. The CDR3 is 13 amino acids. Between the trimmed V and J ends, which lost 4 bases and 2 bases, there was a span of 8 bases. CDR3 coding DNA: TGTGCCAGCAGTTCGCGAAGTAACACTGAAGCTTTCTTT. This gives the protein CASSSRSNTEAFF.

J is TRBJ1-2 and V is TRBV5-6; maybe TRBD1 (6 bases). Trimming left V 0 bases short and J 2 bases short, with 11 bases between. CDR3 size: 15 residues. Germline values: CDR1 SGHDT, CDR2 YYEEEE. The CDR3 protein is CASSLGPDRNYGYTF. The DNA of the CDR3 is TGTGCCAGCAGCTTGGGTCCAGACAGGAACTATGGCTACACCTTC.

The J gene is TRBJ1-4, the V gene TRBV10-3; 7 bases are a match to TRBD1. The CDR3 runs 13 residues. Per germline, CDR1 ENHRY and CDR2 SYGVKD. Trimming took 11 bases from V and 3 from J; bases not matched to a gene: 6. The CDR3 region has the DNA TGTGCCGCGGGGGGGACAGCTAATGAAAAACTGTTTTTT. It yields the protein CAAGGTANEKLFF.

This chain uses TRBV6-5 with TRBJ2-3; D not certain. Trimming pared 7 bases from V and 2 bases from J, leaving 10 bases between. The CDR3 loop spans 13 amino acids. Germline CDR1 is MNHEY and CDR2 is SVGAGI. The CDR3 region is CASISESTDTQYF. Here the CDR3 DNA reads TGTGCCAGCATTTCAGAATCCACAGATACGCAGTATTTT.

V gene TRBV19 combines with J gene TRBJ2-7; D unclear. Trimming shortened V by 3 bases and J by 6 bases, and 6 bases separated the two germline ends. Germline CDR1 is LNHDA and CDR2 is SQIVND (reference sequence). This CDR3 region has 11 residues. The DNA of the CDR3 is TGTGCCAGTAGTATCTTCGGCGAGCAGTACTTC. Its translation: CASSIFGEQYF. The entire variable domain, with the rest obtained from reference TRBV19 and TRBJ2-7, is as follows: DGGITQSPKYLFRKEGQNVTLSCEQNLNHDAMYWYRQDPGQGLRLIYYSQIVNDFQKGDIAEGYSVSREKKESFPLTVTSAQKNPTAFYLCASSIFGEQYFGPGTRLTVT.

The J gene is TRBJ2-1, the V gene TRBV11-2, with D unresolved. Germline V lookup: CDR1 SGHAT, CDR2 FQNNGV. This CDR3 comprises 14 residues. Trimming pared 4 bases from V and 7 bases from J, leaving 14 bases between. DNA of the CDR3: TGTGCCAGCAGCTCGAGCCTCAGCGATAATGAGCAGTTCTTC. Translated: CASSSSLSDNEQFF.

This chain joins TRBV7-9 and TRBJ2-1; D is uncertain. Deletions cut 11 bases from V and 6 bases from J, with 11 bases between. Looked up from germline, CDR1 is SEHNR and CDR2 is FQNEAQ (reference sequence). The CDR3 totals 11 residues. CDR3 nucleotides: TGTGCCTCGGGTCTGGCCAATGAGCAGTTCTTC. Its translation is CASGLANEQFF.

The chain couples TRBV24-1 to TRBJ2-5, with D unresolved. CDR1 is KGHDR, CDR2 SFDVKD, per germline. The CDR3 has 14 amino acids. Trimming took off 3 bases at V and 5 bases at J, with 12 bases between the two ends. CDR3 sequence (DNA): TGTGCCACCAGTGATAAGCAGACACCGGAGACCCAGTACTTC. It specifies CATSDKQTPETQYF.

The CDR3 nucleotides are TGTGCCAGCAGCCCGACGAGGGACAGTGAAGCTTTCTTT. Its translation: CASSPTRDSEAFF. The chain combines TRBV4-2 with TRBJ1-1, with 7 bases fitting TRBD1. The CDR3 length is 13 residues. After removal of 4 bases from V and 7 bases from J, the junction contained 6 bases not matched to a gene. In germline, CDR1 is LGHNA, CDR2 YNFKEQ.

This clone was seen a few times. The chain recombines TRBV12-3 or TRBV12-4 with TRBJ1-2; tentatively, D is TRBD1 (5 bases). The CDR3 has 12 residues. Deletions cut 2 bases from V and 8 bases from J, with 9 bases between. CDR3 sequence reads: CASSLQGGGYTF. CDR3 coding DNA: TGTGCCAGCAGTTTACAGGGTGGCGGCTACACCTTC.

The J gene is TRBJ2-1, the V gene TRBV7-6; TRBD1 matches at 12 bases. Trimming took 7 bases from V and 7 from J; bases not matched to a gene: 8. Germline V gene data show CDR1 as SGHVS and CDR2 as FNYEAQ. The CDR3 runs to 15 residues. The CDR3, as DNA: TGTGCCAGCACCTCGGGACAGGGGGCGAGGAATGAGCAGTTCTTC. It encodes CASTSGQGARNEQFF.

The chain carries TRBV4-1 and TRBJ2-5; the D gene is possibly TRBD1 (5 bases). Trimming stripped 0 bases from V and 4 bases from J, with 12 bases between. Germline values: CDR1 MGHRA, CDR2 YSYEKL. This CDR3 contains 15 residues. This chain's CDR3 is CASSQDRGRGETQYF. The CDR3 coding sequence is TGCGCCAGCAGCCAAGATAGGGGAAGGGGAGAGACCCAGTACTTC.

A single count supports this clone. The chain combines TRBV27 with TRBJ1-2, with a possible D match to TRBD1 (6 bases). The CDR3 extends over 15 amino acids. Trimming stripped 2 bases from V and 4 bases from J, with 14 bases between. The V gene's germline CDR1 is MNHEY and CDR2 SMNVEV (reference sequence). The CDR3 spells CASSLTGWQPYGYTF. As DNA, the CDR3 is TGTGCCAGCAGTTTAACAGGGTGGCAGCCCTATGGCTACACCTTC.

The chain carries TRBV12-5 and TRBJ2-1, with 8 bases lining up with TRBD1. V lost 1 base and J lost 4; bases outside the gene matches: 6. CDR1 LGHNT and CDR2 FRNRAP come from the germline V gene. The CDR3 is 16 amino acids. The CDR3 reads CASGLATGTGYNEQFF. CDR3 nucleotides: TGTGCTAGTGGTTTGGCCACCGGGACAGGTTACAATGAGCAGTTCTTC.

The V gene is TRBV19, the J gene TRBJ2-3; TRBD2 matches at 14 bases. In germline, CDR1 is LNHDA, CDR2 SQIVND (reference sequence). Trimming removed 9 bases from V and 5 bases from J; junction bases left unmatched: 4. The length of the CDR3 is 14 residues. CDR3 in amino acids: CASRTSGRIDTQYF. The CDR3 DNA reads as TGTGCCAGCCGGACTAGCGGGAGGATAGATACGCAGTATTTT.